This T cell receptor beta chain appears in the sequencing data of a study of cytomegalovirus exposure and HLA in healthy donors. A note on this clone: Its target is not known.

TCRdb keeps only in-frame clones here, not all; method: immunoSEQ multiplex PCR. The repertoire consists of more than 150,000 clones, with about 80% occurring once and the leading ten covering approximately 2.9%. The CDR3 is 16 residues long. Trimming shortened V by 0 bases and J by 2 bases, and 9 bases separated the two germline ends. The germline CDR1 and CDR2 sequences are SGHRS and YFSETQ. The study's findings and limits: There were around 160 TCR beta chains listed as cytomegalovirus-associated.

The donors belonged to the roughly 120-subject validation cohort, separate from the roughly 670-subject first cohort. This sequence joins TRBV5-1 and TRBJ2-6; maybe TRBD2 (6 bases). Material: PBMCs. The source is a woman in her late teens or twenties in good health and CMV-seropositive. CDR3 coding DNA: TGCGCCAGCAGCTTGGTGCGGGACGCTGGGGCCAACGTCCTGACTTTC. Protein: CASSLVRDAGANVLTF.